The 5 T cell receptor beta chains given below trace back to one sample, sequenced in a study of beta chain features in type 1 diabetes. The sequenced template was cDNA made from the entire isolated RNA. The method was immunoSEQ multiplex PCR; TCRdb's version includes in-frame clones alone and lacks a portion of them. The data hold about 360,000 clones, with 10% to 15% observed a single time. Material for sequencing was naive CD4+ T cells from blood. Receptors originate from a man younger than 30 in good health.

The chain couples TRBV5-6 to TRBJ1-1; 7 bases agree with TRBD1. CDR1 and CDR2 from the germline V gene are SGHDT and YYEEEE. The CDR3 contains 14 residues. The J segment lost 4 bases and the V segment lost 0 bases, leaving 3 bases of the junction unmatched. CDR3 sequence: CASSLAAGGTEAFF. CDR3 bases: TGTGCCAGCAGCTTGGCGGCAGGGGGCACTGAAGCTTTCTTT.

J is TRBJ1-1 and V is TRBV4-2; the match to TRBD1 covers 7 bases. The CDR3 totals 18 residues. Germline V gene data show CDR1 as LGHNA and CDR2 as YNFKEQ. V lost 0 bases to trimming and J lost 1 base; unmatched junction nucleotides: 11. For the CDR3, the DNA is TGTGCCAGCAGCCAAGAGAGACAGGGCCGGGGAGAGAACACTGAAGCTTTCTTT. Translation: CASSQERQGRGENTEAFF.

This clone was seen a handful of times. This chain links TRBV7-2 with TRBJ2-7; 8 bases line up with TRBD1. V gave up 5 bases and J gave up 0 bases; unmatched junction bases: 6. The CDR3 loop spans 15 amino acids. Germline V gives CDR1 SGHTA, CDR2 FQGNSA. CDR3 DNA: TGTGCCAGCAGCCCAGGGACAGGAGTCTCCTACGAGCAGTACTTC. Translation gives CASSPGTGVSYEQYF.

This chain uses TRBV15 with TRBJ2-2; 7 positions match TRBD1. From germline, CDR1 is LNHNV and CDR2 YYDKDF (reference sequence). J gave up 6 bases and V 4 bases, and 8 bases lay outside the gene matches. This CDR3 contains 15 residues. CDR3 DNA: TGTGCCACCAGCAATAGACAGGGCGGCCCCGGGGAGCTGTTTTTT. Its protein product is CATSNRQGGPGELFF.

This clone was observed a few times. V is TRBV6-5 and J is TRBJ2-7, with D unresolved. From germline, CDR1 is MNHEY and CDR2 SVGAGI. The CDR3 sequence is 14 residues long. V shed 2 bases and J shed 4 bases, with 12 bases lying between them. The CDR3 bases are TGTGCCAGCAGTTACGGGCAGCTCCTTTACGAGCAGTACTTC. Its protein product is CASSYGQLLYEQYF.